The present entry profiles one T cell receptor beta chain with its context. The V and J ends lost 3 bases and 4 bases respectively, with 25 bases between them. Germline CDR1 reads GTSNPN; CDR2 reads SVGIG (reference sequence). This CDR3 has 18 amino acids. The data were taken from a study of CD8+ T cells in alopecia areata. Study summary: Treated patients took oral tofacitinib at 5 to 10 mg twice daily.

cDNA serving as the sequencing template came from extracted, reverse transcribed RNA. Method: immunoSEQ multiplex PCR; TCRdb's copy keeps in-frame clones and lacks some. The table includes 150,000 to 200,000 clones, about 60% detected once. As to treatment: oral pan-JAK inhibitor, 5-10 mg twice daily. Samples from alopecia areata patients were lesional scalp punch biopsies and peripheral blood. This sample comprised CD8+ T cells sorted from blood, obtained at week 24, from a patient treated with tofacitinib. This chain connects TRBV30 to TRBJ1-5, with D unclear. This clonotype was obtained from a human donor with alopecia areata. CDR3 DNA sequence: TGTGCCTGGAGAGCCACGCCCGTGGGCCGGCCTAAAAATCAGCCCCAGCATTTT. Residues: CAWRATPVGRPKNQPQHF.